What follows are 27 T cell receptor beta chains derived from one specimen sequenced in a study of T cell responses to AZD1222 COVID-19 vaccine. Sequencing was performed with immunoSEQ multiplex PCR; in TCRdb, only in-frame clones are kept and a portion is missing. The data hold about 110,000 clones, with roughly 90% observed a single time. The sequenced sample was peripheral blood, obtained on day 0 of AZD1222 vaccination. The receptors originated from an adult in good health.

This clone was observed a single time. The rearrangement uses TRBV6-5 and TRBJ1-5; tentative D call: TRBD1 (5 bases). The germline gives CDR1 MNHEY, CDR2 SVGAGI. Trimming stripped 8 bases from V and 1 base from J, with 15 bases between. The CDR3 spans 15 residues. CDR3 in DNA: TGTGCCAGCCTCTACCAGGGTCAGAGCAATCAGCCCCAGCATTTT. This codes for CASLYQGQSNQPQHF.

The rearrangement links TRBV2 to TRBJ2-7, with D perhaps being TRBD1 or TRBD2 (5 bases each). From germline, CDR1 is SNHLY and CDR2 FYNNEI. CDR3 size: 15 residues. V lost 4 bases to trimming and J lost 8 bases, with 21 bases between them. CDR3 DNA sequence: TGTGCCAGCAGTGTAGGGACCGGCGAATCCGACAAGCAGTACTTC. Translation: CASSVGTGESDKQYF.

The chain is built from TRBV2 and TRBJ1-2; 7 positions match TRBD1. Germline assignment: CDR1 SNHLY and CDR2 FYNNEI. V shed 8 bases, J shed 8 bases, and the junction held 17 bases outside the gene matches. The CDR3 has 15 amino acids. The CDR3: CASSGTVFTFWGYTF. Written as DNA, the CDR3 is TGTGCCAGCTCCGGGACAGTTTTTACCTTCTGGGGCTACACCTTC.

The chain has TRBV5-5 and TRBJ2-7, with D possibly TRBD1 on 5 matching bases. The V end was cut by 6 bases, the J end by 6 bases, with 16 bases between. CDR1 and CDR2 from the germline V gene are SGHKS and YYEKEE (reference sequence). This CDR3 has 13 residues. CDR3 region: CASTQVAGREQYF. The CDR3, as DNA: TGTGCCAGCACCCAAGTCGCAGGGCGCGAGCAGTACTTC.

The chain links TRBV10-3 to TRBJ1-6, with TRBD1 identical over 8 bases. V shed 2 bases, J shed 9 bases, and the junction held 6 bases outside the gene matches. Germline lookup yields CDR1 ENHRY and CDR2 SYGVKD. This CDR3 region has 15 residues. CDR3 loop: CAISEAGGRSSPLHF. CDR3 DNA: TGTGCCATCAGTGAGGCAGGGGGCAGGAGTTCACCCCTCCACTTT.

The V gene is TRBV6-2 or TRBV6-3, the J gene TRBJ2-7; 10 nucleotides match TRBD1. This CDR3 spans 15 amino acids. CDR1 is MNHEY and CDR2 is SVGEGT in the germline V gene. V was clipped by 5 bases and J by 3 bases; unmatched bases: 7. This CDR3 reads CASSPRQGANYEQYF. In DNA, the CDR3 is TGTGCCAGCAGTCCCAGACAGGGGGCTAACTACGAGCAGTACTTC.

The V and J genes are TRBV28 and TRBJ2-7; D possibly uses TRBD1 or TRBD2 (5 bases each). The CDR3 is 11 residues long. The V gene's germline CDR1 is MDHEN and CDR2 SYDVKM. Deletions cut 8 bases from V and 7 bases from J, with 12 bases between. The DNA for the CDR3 is TGTGCCAGCGGGACGGTGAGGGAGCAGTACTTC. Translating it yields CASGTVREQYF.

The chain is built from TRBV6-6 and TRBJ2-7; no reliable D call. The length of the CDR3 is 14 residues. The germline gives CDR1 MNHNY, CDR2 SVGAGI (reference sequence). The V gene lost 6 bases and the J gene lost 0 bases, with 12 bases spanning the gap. The CDR3 spells CASRQTESSYEQYF. Here the CDR3 DNA reads TGTGCCAGCAGACAGACGGAGAGCTCCTACGAGCAGTACTTC.

The chain is built from TRBV2 and TRBJ2-6; D ambiguous. Germline V gene lookup returns CDR1 SNHLY and CDR2 FYNNEI. This CDR3 has 15 residues. V was clipped by 6 bases and J by 0 bases, with 9 bases between them. CDR3 DNA sequence: TGTGCCAGCAGCCCCTCAGTCTCTGGGGCCAACGTCCTGACTTTC. Protein sequence: CASSPSVSGANVLTF.

This clone has just one count. For the CDR3, the DNA is TGTGCCAGCAGTGTTCCAGGGACCACCGAGGGCTACACCTTC. This encodes CASSVPGTTEGYTF. The rearrangement joins TRBV6-4 to TRBJ1-2; TRBD1 might be the D (5 bases). V shed 4 bases and J shed 8 bases, with 17 bases lying between them. Germline CDR1 MRHNA, CDR2 SNTAGT. CDR3 size: 14 residues.

The J gene is TRBJ1-2, the V gene TRBV19, with D unresolved. This CDR3 region has 12 residues. V was trimmed by 5 bases and J by 4 bases, leaving 8 bases between them. Germline V lookup: CDR1 LNHDA, CDR2 SQIVND (reference sequence). This chain's CDR3 is CASSDAIYGYTF. As DNA, the CDR3 is TGTGCCAGTAGTGATGCAATCTATGGCTACACCTTC.

This clone occurred a few times. The chain links TRBV28 to TRBJ1-1, with a possible D match to TRBD1 (6 bases). Germline V gives CDR1 MDHEN, CDR2 SYDVKM. CDR3 length equals 16 residues. V lost 6 bases to trimming and J lost 2 bases, with 19 bases between them. The CDR3 loop is CASRAGVRGVNTEAFF. In nucleotides, the CDR3 is TGTGCCAGCAGGGCTGGGGTCAGGGGAGTTAACACTGAAGCTTTCTTT.

The genes are TRBV19 and TRBJ2-1; no definite D call. Trimming removed 3 bases at V and 7 bases at J, with 13 bases between. CDR1 LNHDA and CDR2 SQIVND come from the germline V gene (reference sequence). This CDR3 has 14 amino acids. CDR3 loop: CASSIRSDLNEQFF. CDR3 DNA: TGTGCCAGTAGTATCCGCTCGGATTTGAATGAGCAGTTCTTC.

V usage is TRBV19 and J usage is TRBJ1-2; D call uncertain. V gave up 6 bases and J gave up 6 bases, with 14 bases separating them. This CDR3 has 13 amino acids. Germline lookup yields CDR1 LNHDA and CDR2 SQIVND (reference sequence). The DNA of the CDR3 is TGTGCCAGTAGCCTCCAGGCGGCACATGGCTACACCTTC. Protein: CASSLQAAHGYTF.

This clone was observed a few times. CDR3 nucleotides: TGTGCCAGCAGCCGACGGTCTCACTCTGGAAACACCATATATTTT. Translating gives CASSRRSHSGNTIYF. This chain connects TRBV2 to TRBJ1-3; D not resolved. Germline V gene lookup returns CDR1 SNHLY and CDR2 FYNNEI. V lost 6 bases and J 0 bases, leaving 12 bases between the germline ends. This CDR3 contains 15 residues.

The chain combines TRBV29-1 with TRBJ2-7; D is unclear. CDR1 and CDR2 (germline): SQVTM, ANQGSEA. V shed 3 bases and J shed 3 bases, with 12 bases lying between them. The CDR3 runs 13 residues. This CDR3 is CSVDAGKGYEQYF. The CDR3 nucleotides are TGCAGCGTTGATGCTGGAAAGGGCTACGAGCAGTACTTC.

This chain connects TRBV7-8 to TRBJ1-2, with D hard to call. Trimming shortened V by 2 bases and J by 1 base, and 8 bases separated the two germline ends. Germline CDR1 is SGHVS and CDR2 is FQNEAQ. CDR3 length: 14 residues. As DNA, the CDR3 is TGTGCCAGCAGCTTATCCGGGGATAACTATGGCTACACCTTC. Translating it yields CASSLSGDNYGYTF.

The V and J genes are TRBV29-1 and TRBJ2-7; TRBD1 might be the D (5 bases). V was pared by 4 bases and J by 5 bases, with 9 bases between. Germline values: CDR1 SQVTM, CDR2 ANQGSEA. The CDR3 totals 11 residues. The CDR3 region has the DNA TGCAGCGTTGCTCAGGGAAACGAGCAGTACTTC. Protein sequence: CSVAQGNEQYF.

The V and J genes are TRBV9 and TRBJ1-6; weak D call: TRBD1 (6 bases). Germline-derived CDR1 and CDR2 are SGDLS and YYNGEE. The CDR3 consists of 15 residues. Trimming left V 3 bases short and J 9 bases short, with 16 bases between. CDR3 coding DNA: TGTGCCAGCAGCGCCAGGGGCGCGGGCATTTCACCCCTCCACTTT. This sequence encodes CASSARGAGISPLHF.

The gene calls are TRBV2 and TRBJ2-1; 13 bases align to TRBD2. With 5 bases clipped from V and 8 bases from J, the junction kept 12 bases outside the gene matches. Per the germline V gene, CDR1 is SNHLY and CDR2 is FYNNEI. The CDR3 spans 17 residues. Here the CDR3 DNA reads TGTGCCAGCAGTTCCAAAACCGGGACTAGCGGGGAGGATGAGCAGTTCTTC. Translation gives CASSSKTGTSGEDEQFF. The full variable domain, with the rest looked up from reference TRBV2 and TRBJ2-1, is EPEVTQTPSHQVTQMGQEVILRCVPISNHLYFYWYRQILGQKVEFLVSFYNNEISEKSEIFDDQFSVERPDGSNFTLKIRSTKLEDSAMYFCASSSKTGTSGEDEQFFGPGTRLTVL.

The rearrangement links TRBV7-8 to TRBJ2-7; weak D call: TRBD1 (6 bases). The CDR3 covers 17 residues. The germline V and J ends were trimmed by 6 bases and 0 bases, with 21 bases remaining between them. CDR1 is SGHVS, CDR2 FQNEAQ, per germline. CDR3 DNA sequence: TGTGCCAGCAGTGATGGCCCTGGACAGACACACTCCTACGAGCAGTACTTC. Protein product: CASSDGPGQTHSYEQYF.

This chain uses TRBV2 with TRBJ1-5; D remains unclear. In germline, CDR1 is SNHLY, CDR2 FYNNEI. The CDR3 has 15 amino acids. V was clipped by 5 bases and J by 4 bases, with 15 bases between them. The CDR3 DNA reads TGTGCCAGCAGTCCAGGATACACCAAAAATCAGCCCCAGCATTTT. Protein: CASSPGYTKNQPQHF.

V is TRBV19 and J is TRBJ1-2; a possible D gene is TRBD1 (5 bases). V dropped 11 bases and J dropped 6 bases, with 28 bases sitting between them. This CDR3 is built from 16 residues. CDR1 and CDR2 (germline): LNHDA, SQIVND (reference sequence). The CDR3 DNA is TGTGCCCCCTGGGTGGGCAGGGCCCCTCTGGAAGATGGCTACACCTTC. As protein: CAPWVGRAPLEDGYTF.

This chain uses TRBV6-5 with TRBJ1-5, with a weak D call TRBD1 (5 bases). V lost 0 bases and J lost 7, with 16 bases in between. The V gene's germline CDR1 is MNHEY and CDR2 SVGAGI. The CDR3 is 16 amino acids. The CDR3 loop is CASSYSGDPRVQPQHF. The CDR3 DNA is TGTGCCAGCAGTTACTCGGGGGACCCCCGAGTACAGCCCCAGCATTTT.

The gene calls are TRBV3-1 (or the pseudogene TRBV3-2) and TRBJ2-5; D remains unclear. Trimming removed 4 bases at V and 2 bases at J, with 8 bases between. The CDR3 consists of 13 residues. Germline V lookup: CDR1 LGHDT, CDR2 YNNKEL (reference sequence). CDR3 nucleotide sequence: TGTGCCAGCAGCCCCGGACCTCAAGAGACCCAGTACTTC. The encoded protein is CASSPGPQETQYF.

The chain recombines TRBV6-5 with TRBJ1-1; 7 nucleotides line up with TRBD1. The germline gives CDR1 MNHEY, CDR2 SVGAGI. This CDR3 has 15 amino acids. Trimming cost V 6 bases and J 4 bases; bases outside gene matches: 11. The CDR3 protein is CASRYDRVGSTEAFF. In DNA form, the CDR3 reads TGTGCCAGCAGGTACGACAGGGTCGGTTCCACTGAAGCTTTCTTT.

V and J are TRBV6-5 and TRBJ2-3; 8 bases align to TRBD2. V was pared by 0 bases and J by 4 bases, with 3 bases of the junction left unmatched. The CDR3 length is 15 residues. CDR1 MNHEY and CDR2 SVGAGI come from the germline V gene. The CDR3 DNA reads TGTGCCAGCAGTTACTCGGCGGGAGGTGCAGATACGCAGTATTTT. Its translation: CASSYSAGGADTQYF.